The clone carrying this TCR beta chain showed up just a few times. This may stem from a read error, because a much larger clone lies one nucleotide away. Sample-barcoded 5' priming and a J-beta primer mix drove a second PCR of roughly 6 to 12 cycles. TCRdb fed the 5' RACE reads into MiXCR, producing one record per CDR3 protein. Of 1.5 million to 2 million distinct CDR3 sequences in the sample, 28% were seen once. These data originate in a study of blood T cells in healthy people across ages. Germline V CDR1 and CDR2: SNHLY, FYNNEI. The CDR3 is 14 residues long. The trim removed 11 bases at V and 11 bases at J, leaving 20 bases unmatched.

This chain uses TRBV2 with TRBJ2-5, with 7 bases matching TRBD2. The receptor was derived from a woman in her thirties in good health. The sample consisted of blood. This CDR3 reads CAVGSSGTQGGQYF. The CDR3 region has the DNA TGTGCCGTAGGGTCTAGCGGTACCCAGGGAGGGCAGTACTTC.